This T cell receptor (beta chain) emerged from a study of STAT5B mutations in CD4+ large granular lymphocyte leukemia. Whole-study results and caveats: Without putative leukemic clones, patient CD4-sorted repertoires remained more clonal than healthy CD4+ repertoires. TRBV06-family usage was enriched in top patient clones (8/27) versus controls (2/35).

This clone appeared once. Its antigen remains unidentified. This CDR3 spans 15 amino acids. CDR1 SQVTM and CDR2 ANQGSEA come from the germline V gene. J gave up 5 bases and V 5 bases, and 11 bases lay outside the gene matches. Assay: immunoSEQ multiplex PCR; the TCRdb copy retains only in-frame clones and omits some. The sample lists about 38,000 clones; approximately 85% were seen once. This TCR derives from a human donor in good health. The chain carries TRBV29-1 and TRBJ2-3; 9 bases are a match to TRBD2. Sequenced input: CD4+ T cells from blood buffy coats. CDR3 in DNA: TGCAGCGTTAAGGAGGCGGGGGGGCCAAAAGATACGCAGTATTTT. Protein: CSVKEAGGPKDTQYF.